Reported below is one T cell receptor (beta chain). Its target is not known. The data are from a study of Ad26.COV2.S vaccination and SARS-CoV-2 variants. Study-level information: COV1001, an Ad26.COV2.S trial, supplied this vaccine-arm donor. Ad26.COV2.S was injected intramuscularly once or twice, 56 days apart. Study outcomes and limitations: It is possible that the TCR breadth and depth analyses underestimated the total T cell responses.

The treatment was: some 20 received Ad26.COV2.S at low or high dose, single or two shots; about five received placebo; per-sample allocation not given. The study sampled participants on day 63 after the first vaccine or placebo injection. The germline gives CDR1 GTSNPN, CDR2 SVGIG (reference sequence). The CDR3 length is 13 residues. V was clipped by 1 base and J by 5 bases, with 11 bases between them. Assay used: immunoSEQ multiplex PCR; TCRdb lists only in-frame clones, some missing. The data hold just under 250,000 clones, with 70% to 90% observed a single time. This clonotype originated in a person between 18 and 65 years old who received the Ad26.COV2.S COVID-19 vaccine or a placebo. The chain links TRBV30 to TRBJ2-5, with D maybe TRBD2 (6 bases). The input for sequencing was peripheral blood, taken in a trial of Ad26.COV2.S vaccine versus placebo. The CDR3 loop is CAWSADGGETQYF. CDR3 coding DNA: TGTGCCTGGAGTGCCGATGGGGGGGAGACCCAGTACTTC.